This TCR beta chain comes out of a study of T cells in Graves' hyperthyroidism and ophthalmopathy. The study's findings and limits: Also found in blood were most expanded thyroid clonotypes above 0.001. Ophthalmopathy and stable hyperthyroidism were separated by a 13 V-J model.

The CDR3 has 11 amino acids. Trimming removed 6 bases from V and 6 bases from J, with 11 bases in between. Germline V CDR1 and CDR2: DFQATT, SNEGSKA (reference sequence). This clonotype came up many times. The antigen is not known. Amplified regions were TCR beta CDR3 sequences from RNA transcripts. First-round RT-PCR with HTBI primers amplified the TCR CDR3 region. TCRdb independently ran MiXCR on the multiplex PCR reads; one entry per CDR3 protein. The sample has around 370,000 distinct CDR3 sequences; around 20% are singletons. Subjects with ophthalmopathy showed a Clinical Activity Score no lower than 3, a NOSPECS grade no lower than 4, and a duration shorter than 3 months. The authors took PBMCs from 8.5 to 10 ml fresh peripheral blood.

The chain has TRBV20-1 and TRBJ1-2; D is ambiguous. The sequenced sample consisted of blood. This receptor was identified in a young man with Graves' ophthalmopathy. The CDR3 protein is CSARTVNGYTF. CDR3 nucleotides: TGCAGTGCCAGGACCGTTAATGGCTACACCTTC.